This T cell receptor beta chain is from a study of T-cell reconstitution after alpha-beta-depleted transplantation in children. Library preparation (for TCRbeta) was performed with unique molecular identifiers. TCRdb passed the PCR reads through MiXCR, listing each CDR3 protein once. The repertoire holds about 230,000 distinct CDR3 sequences, with approximately 9.8% as singletons. Germline assignment: CDR1 SGHRS and CDR2 YFSETQ. The CDR3 contains 14 residues. Trimming shortened V by 3 bases and J by 11 bases, and 15 bases separated the two germline ends. This clonotype was counted many times. This clonotype originated in a human donor who donated a stem cell graft to a child with SCID. The genes are TRBV5-1 and TRBJ1-6; D unclear. Sequenced material: PBMCs from the stem cell graft donor, taken from the stem cell graft. CDR3 DNA: TGCGCCAGCAGCTCCTTCGGAACCCTAGCACCCCTCCACTTT. It yields the protein CASSSFGTLAPLHF.